This T cell receptor beta chain was sequenced for a study of glioma-infiltrating T cells. As for the study in general: Dexamethasone exposure before glioma surgery was limited to six or fewer days.

Amplification of TCR alpha and beta CDR3 regions from RNA used iRepertoire nested multiplex PCR. One-step reverse transcription and amplification started from approximately 100-400 ng of tissue mRNA or PBMC total RNA. TCRdb recomputed calls from the multiplex PCR reads with MiXCR, one row per CDR3 protein. This sample yields 300,000 to 450,000 distinct CDR3 sequences, of which 35% to 45% are seen a single time; 9.5% to 15% belongs to the top ten. Trimming removed 4 bases from V and 0 bases from J; junction bases left unmatched: 12. The CDR3 has 17 residues. Germline assignment: CDR1 SGHNT and CDR2 YYREEE (reference sequence).

The sequence came from a human donor with low-grade glioma or glioblastoma, undergoing nonglioma brain surgery, or in good health (not recorded which). The rearrangement uses TRBV5-4 and TRBJ2-7, with TRBD2 matching 8 bases. Input material: glioma tissue, nonneoplastic brain tissue, or PBMCs (not recorded which). The CDR3 loop reads CASSPTATSGFSYEQYF. In DNA form, the CDR3 reads TGTGCCAGCAGCCCCACGGCCACTAGCGGATTCTCCTACGAGCAGTACTTC.